This T cell receptor beta chain was sequenced for a study of vaccination and CD4 T cells after COVID-19. About this clonotype itself: The antigen is undetermined.

Sequencing of the DNA from cultured CD4+ T cells was carried out with the Oncomine TCR Beta short-read assay. TCRdb independently ran MiXCR on the PCR reads; one entry per CDR3 protein. The repertoire holds over 25,000 distinct CDR3 sequences, with roughly 57% as singletons. Documented treatment: approximately nine-day PBMC culture with coronavirus spike peptide pools or control peptides (ViraFEST assay). There are 13 residues in the CDR3. V lost 4 bases to trimming and J lost 4 bases, with 11 bases between them. CDR1 and CDR2 from the germline V gene are SGHNT and YYREEE (reference sequence). This clonotype was sampled from a human donor who received a COVID-19 vaccine. The chain employs TRBV5-4 and TRBJ1-2, with D possibly TRBD1 on 6 matching bases. This material consisted of CD4+ T cells from blood, cultured in vitro, taken after SARS-CoV-2 vaccination. As DNA, the CDR3 is TGTGCCAGCAGCCATGACAGGACCTATGGCTACACCTTC. This codes for CASSHDRTYGYTF.